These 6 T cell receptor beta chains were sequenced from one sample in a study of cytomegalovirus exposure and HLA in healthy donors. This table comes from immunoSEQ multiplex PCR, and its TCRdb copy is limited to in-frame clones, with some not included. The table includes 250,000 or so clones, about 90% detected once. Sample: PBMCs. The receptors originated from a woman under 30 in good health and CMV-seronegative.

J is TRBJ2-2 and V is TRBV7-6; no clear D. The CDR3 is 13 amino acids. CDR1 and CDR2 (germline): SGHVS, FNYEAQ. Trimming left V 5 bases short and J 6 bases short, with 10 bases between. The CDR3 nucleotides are TGTGCCAGCAGCAGAGGAGAGGCCGGGGAGCTGTTTTTT. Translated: CASSRGEAGELFF.

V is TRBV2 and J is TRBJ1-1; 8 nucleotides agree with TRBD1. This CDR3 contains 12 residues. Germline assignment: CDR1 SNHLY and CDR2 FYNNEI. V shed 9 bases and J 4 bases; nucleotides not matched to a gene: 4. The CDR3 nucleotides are TGTGCCAGAGAGACAGGGGCCACTGAAGCTTTCTTT. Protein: CARETGATEAFF.

CDR3 sequence reads: CASSLAGSYEQYF. In nucleotides, the CDR3 is TGTGCCAGCAGCTTAGCGGGATCCTACGAGCAGTACTTC. The J gene is TRBJ2-7, the V gene TRBV28; 8 bases are a match to TRBD2. Germline V CDR1 and CDR2: MDHEN, SYDVKM. J was trimmed by 1 base and V by 6 bases; bases with no gene match: 2. This CDR3 is 13 amino acids long.

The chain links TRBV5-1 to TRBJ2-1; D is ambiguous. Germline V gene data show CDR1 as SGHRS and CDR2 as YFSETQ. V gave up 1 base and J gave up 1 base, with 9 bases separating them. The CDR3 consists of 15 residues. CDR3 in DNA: TGCGCCAGCAGCTTGTCTGTCTTTTCCTACAATGAGCAGTTCTTC. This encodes CASSLSVFSYNEQFF.

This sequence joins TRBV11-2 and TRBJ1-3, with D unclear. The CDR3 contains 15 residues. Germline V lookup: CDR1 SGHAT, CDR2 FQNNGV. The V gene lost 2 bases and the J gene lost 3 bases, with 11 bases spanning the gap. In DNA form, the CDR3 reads TGTGCCAGCAGCTTACTAGGCGGCTTTGGAAACACCATATATTTT. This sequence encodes CASSLLGGFGNTIYF.

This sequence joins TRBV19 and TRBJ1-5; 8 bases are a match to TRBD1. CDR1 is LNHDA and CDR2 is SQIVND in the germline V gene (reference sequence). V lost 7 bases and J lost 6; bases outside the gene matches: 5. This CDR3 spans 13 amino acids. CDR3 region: CASKDRGIQPQHF. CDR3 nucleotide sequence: TGTGCCAGTAAAGACAGGGGAATTCAGCCCCAGCATTTT.